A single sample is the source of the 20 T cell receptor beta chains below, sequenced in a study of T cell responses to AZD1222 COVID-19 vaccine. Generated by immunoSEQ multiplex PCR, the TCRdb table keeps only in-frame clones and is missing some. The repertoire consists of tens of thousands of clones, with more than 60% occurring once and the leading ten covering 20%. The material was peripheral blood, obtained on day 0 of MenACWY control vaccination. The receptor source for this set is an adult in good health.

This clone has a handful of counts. The CDR3 nucleotides read TGTGCCAGTAGTCCGGAAACAGGGAGGCTCTCTGGAAACACCATATATTTT. It encodes CASSPETGRLSGNTIYF. The rearrangement links TRBV19 to TRBJ1-3, with D perhaps matching TRBD1 (6 bases). CDR1 and CDR2 from the germline V gene are LNHDA and SQIVND (reference sequence). The CDR3 consists of 17 residues. V lost 5 bases and J 0 bases, leaving 17 bases between the germline ends.

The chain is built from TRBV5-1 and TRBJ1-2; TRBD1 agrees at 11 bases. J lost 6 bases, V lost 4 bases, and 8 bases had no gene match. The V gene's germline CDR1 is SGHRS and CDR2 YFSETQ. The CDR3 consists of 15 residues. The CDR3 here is CASSVVPGQGDGYTF. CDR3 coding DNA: TGCGCCAGCAGCGTCGTACCGGGACAGGGGGATGGCTACACCTTC.

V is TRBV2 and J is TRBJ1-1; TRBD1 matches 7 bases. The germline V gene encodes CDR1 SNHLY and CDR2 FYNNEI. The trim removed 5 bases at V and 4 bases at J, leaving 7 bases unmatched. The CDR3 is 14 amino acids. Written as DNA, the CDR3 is TGTGCCAGCAGTAGTAGACAGGGACGCACTGAAGCTTTCTTT. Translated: CASSSRQGRTEAFF.

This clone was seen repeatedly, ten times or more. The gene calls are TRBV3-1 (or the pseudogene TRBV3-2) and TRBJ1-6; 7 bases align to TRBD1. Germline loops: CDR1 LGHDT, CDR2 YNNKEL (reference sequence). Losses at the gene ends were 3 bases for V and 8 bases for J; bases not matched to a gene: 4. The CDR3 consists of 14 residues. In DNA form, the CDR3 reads TGTGCCAGCAGCCACGGACAGGCCTATTCACCCCTCCACTTT. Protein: CASSHGQAYSPLHF.

Here the CDR3 reads CASSYPARSTIYF. The CDR3 nucleotides read TGTGCCAGCAGTTACCCAGCGAGGAGCACCATATATTTT. The chain couples TRBV6-5 to TRBJ1-3, with no clear D. Trimming stripped 2 bases from V and 9 bases from J, with 11 bases between. The CDR3 has 13 residues. In germline, CDR1 is MNHEY, CDR2 SVGAGI.

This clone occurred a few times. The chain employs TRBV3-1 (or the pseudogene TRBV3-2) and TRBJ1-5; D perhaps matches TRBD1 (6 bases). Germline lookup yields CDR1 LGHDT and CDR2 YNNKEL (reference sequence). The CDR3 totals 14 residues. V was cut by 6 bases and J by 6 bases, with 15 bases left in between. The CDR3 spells CASSHSGEVQPQHF. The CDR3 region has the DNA TGTGCCAGCAGTCACTCAGGGGAGGTTCAGCCCCAGCATTTT.

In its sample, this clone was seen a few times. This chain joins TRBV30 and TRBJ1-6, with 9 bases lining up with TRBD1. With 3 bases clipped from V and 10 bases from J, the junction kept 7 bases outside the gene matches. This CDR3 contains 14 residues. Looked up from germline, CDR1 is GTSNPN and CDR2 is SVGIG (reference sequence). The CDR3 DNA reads TGTGCCTGGAGCAAACAGGGGGCACGCTCACCCCTCCACTTT. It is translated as CAWSKQGARSPLHF. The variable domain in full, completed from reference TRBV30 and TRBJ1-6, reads SQTIHQWPATLVQPVGSPLSLECTVEGTSNPNLYWYRQAAGRGLQLLFYSVGIGQISSEVPQNLSASRPQDRQFILSSKKLLLSDSGFYLCAWSKQGARSPLHFGNGTRLTVT.

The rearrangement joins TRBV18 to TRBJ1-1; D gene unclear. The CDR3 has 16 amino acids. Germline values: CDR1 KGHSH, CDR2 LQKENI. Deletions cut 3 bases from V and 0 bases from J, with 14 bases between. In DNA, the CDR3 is TGTGCCAGCTCACCTCTTTCGACCCTGGTGAACACTGAAGCTTTCTTT. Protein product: CASSPLSTLVNTEAFF.

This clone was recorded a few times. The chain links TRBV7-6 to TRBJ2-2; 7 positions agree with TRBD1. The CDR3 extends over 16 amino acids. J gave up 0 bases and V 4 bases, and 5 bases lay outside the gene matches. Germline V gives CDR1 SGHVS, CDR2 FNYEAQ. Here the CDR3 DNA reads TGTGCCAGCAGCTCCACGGGACAGCCGAACACCGGGGAGCTGTTTTTT. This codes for CASSSTGQPNTGELFF.

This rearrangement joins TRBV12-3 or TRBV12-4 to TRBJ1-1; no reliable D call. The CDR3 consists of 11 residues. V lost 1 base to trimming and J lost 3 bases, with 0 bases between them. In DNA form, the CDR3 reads TGTGCCAGCAGTTTAGACACTGAAGCTTTCTTT. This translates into CASSLDTEAFF.

This CDR3 is CASSPWVGPSYGYTF. The DNA for the CDR3 is TGCGCCAGCAGCCCCTGGGTCGGACCATCCTATGGCTACACCTTC. The genes are TRBV5-1 and TRBJ1-2; D gene uncertain. Germline V gene sequence: CDR1 SGHRS, CDR2 YFSETQ. V gave up 4 bases and J gave up 4 bases, with 17 bases separating them. The CDR3 consists of 15 residues.

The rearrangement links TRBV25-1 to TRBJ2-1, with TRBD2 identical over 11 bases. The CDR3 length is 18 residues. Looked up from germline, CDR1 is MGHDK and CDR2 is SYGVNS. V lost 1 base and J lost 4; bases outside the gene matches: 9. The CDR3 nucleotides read TGTGCCAGCAGTGAATGGAGGAAGGGGACTAGCGGTTACAATGAGCAGTTCTTC. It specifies CASSEWRKGTSGYNEQFF.

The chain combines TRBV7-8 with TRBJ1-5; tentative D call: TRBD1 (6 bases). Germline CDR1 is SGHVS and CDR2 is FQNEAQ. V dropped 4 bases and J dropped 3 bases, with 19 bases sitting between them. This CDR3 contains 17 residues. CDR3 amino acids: CASSSAATGFVNQPQHF. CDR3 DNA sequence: TGTGCCAGCAGCTCCGCAGCCACAGGGTTTGTCAATCAGCCCCAGCATTTT.

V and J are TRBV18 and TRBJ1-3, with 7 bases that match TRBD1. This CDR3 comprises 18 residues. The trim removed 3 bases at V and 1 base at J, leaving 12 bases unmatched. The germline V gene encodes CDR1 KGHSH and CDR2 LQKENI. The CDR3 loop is CASSPLGQPGLSGNTIYF. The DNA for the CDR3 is TGTGCCAGCTCACCTTTGGGACAGCCGGGACTTTCTGGAAACACCATATATTTT.

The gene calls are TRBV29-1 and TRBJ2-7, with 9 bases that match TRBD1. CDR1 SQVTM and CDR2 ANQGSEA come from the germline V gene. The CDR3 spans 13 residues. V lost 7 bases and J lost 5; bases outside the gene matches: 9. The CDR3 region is CSAGQGLGDEQYF. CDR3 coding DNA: TGCAGCGCTGGACAGGGGCTCGGGGACGAGCAGTACTTC.

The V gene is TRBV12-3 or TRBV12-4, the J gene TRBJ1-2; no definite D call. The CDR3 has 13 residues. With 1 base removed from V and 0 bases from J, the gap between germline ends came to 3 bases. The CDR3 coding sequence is TGTGCCAGCAGTTTAGGAGCTAACTATGGCTACACCTTC. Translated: CASSLGANYGYTF.

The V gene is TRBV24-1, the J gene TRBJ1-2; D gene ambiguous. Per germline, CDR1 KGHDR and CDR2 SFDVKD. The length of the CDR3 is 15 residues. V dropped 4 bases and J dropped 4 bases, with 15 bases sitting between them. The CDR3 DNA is TGTGCCACCAGTGACGAGACCATGGCCGCCTATGGCTACACCTTC. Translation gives CATSDETMAAYGYTF.

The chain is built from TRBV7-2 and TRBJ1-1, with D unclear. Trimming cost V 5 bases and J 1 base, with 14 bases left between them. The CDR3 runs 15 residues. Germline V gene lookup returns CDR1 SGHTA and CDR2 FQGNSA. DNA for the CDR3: TGTGCCAGCAGCGCCTTGGAGACGGAGAACACTGAAGCTTTCTTT. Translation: CASSALETENTEAFF.

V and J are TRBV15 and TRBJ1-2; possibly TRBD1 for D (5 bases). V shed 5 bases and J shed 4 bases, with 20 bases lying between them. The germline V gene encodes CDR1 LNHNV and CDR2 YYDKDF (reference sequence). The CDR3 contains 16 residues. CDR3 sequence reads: CATSPKGRGGPYGYTF. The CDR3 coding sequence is TGTGCCACCAGCCCAAAGGGGCGGGGTGGGCCCTATGGCTACACCTTC.

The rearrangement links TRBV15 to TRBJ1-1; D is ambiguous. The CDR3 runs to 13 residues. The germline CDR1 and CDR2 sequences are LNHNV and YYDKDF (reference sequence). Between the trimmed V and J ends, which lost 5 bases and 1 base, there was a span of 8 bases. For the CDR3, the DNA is TGTGCCACCAGCGCCGACGGGAACACTGAAGCTTTCTTT. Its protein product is CATSADGNTEAFF.